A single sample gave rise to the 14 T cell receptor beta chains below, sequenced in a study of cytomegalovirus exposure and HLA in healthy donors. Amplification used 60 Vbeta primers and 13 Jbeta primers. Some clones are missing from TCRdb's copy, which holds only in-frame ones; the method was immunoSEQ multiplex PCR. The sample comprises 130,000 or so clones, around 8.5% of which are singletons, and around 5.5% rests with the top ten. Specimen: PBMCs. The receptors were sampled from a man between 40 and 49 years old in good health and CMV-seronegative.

CDR3 loop: CASSSGNTIYF. CDR3 in DNA: TGTGCCAGCAGTTCAGGAAACACCATATATTTT. The chain couples TRBV28 to TRBJ1-3; D is uncertain. With 4 bases removed from V and 4 bases from J, the gap between germline ends came to 2 bases. Germline V CDR1 and CDR2: MDHEN, SYDVKM. The CDR3 has 11 amino acids.

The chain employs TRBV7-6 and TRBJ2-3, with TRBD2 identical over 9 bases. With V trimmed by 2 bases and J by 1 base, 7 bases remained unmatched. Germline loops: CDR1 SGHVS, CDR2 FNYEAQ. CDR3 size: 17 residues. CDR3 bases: TGTGCCAGCAGCTTATACCAAGCGGGGGGAGGCACAGATACGCAGTATTTT. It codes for CASSLYQAGGGTDTQYF.

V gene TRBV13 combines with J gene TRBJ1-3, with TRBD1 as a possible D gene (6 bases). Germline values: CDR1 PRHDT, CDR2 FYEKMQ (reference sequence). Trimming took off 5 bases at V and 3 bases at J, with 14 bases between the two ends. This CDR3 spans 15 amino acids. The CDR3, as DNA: TGTGCCAGCAGCAGTTCGGACAGCTATGGAAACACCATATATTTT. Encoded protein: CASSSSDSYGNTIYF.

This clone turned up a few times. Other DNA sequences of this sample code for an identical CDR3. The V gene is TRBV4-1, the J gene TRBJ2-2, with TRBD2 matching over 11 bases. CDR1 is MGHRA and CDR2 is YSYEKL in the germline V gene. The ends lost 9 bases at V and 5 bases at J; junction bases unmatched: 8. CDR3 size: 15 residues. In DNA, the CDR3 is TGCGCCAGTTCGTTAGCGGGGGGGCGGACCGGGGAGCTGTTTTTT. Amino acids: CASSLAGGRTGELFF.

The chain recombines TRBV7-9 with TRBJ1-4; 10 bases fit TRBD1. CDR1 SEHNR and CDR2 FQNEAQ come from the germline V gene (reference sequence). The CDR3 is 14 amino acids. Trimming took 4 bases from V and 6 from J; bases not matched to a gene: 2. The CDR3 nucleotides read TGTGCCAGCAGCTCCGGGACAGGGGATGAAAAACTGTTTTTT. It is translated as CASSSGTGDEKLFF.

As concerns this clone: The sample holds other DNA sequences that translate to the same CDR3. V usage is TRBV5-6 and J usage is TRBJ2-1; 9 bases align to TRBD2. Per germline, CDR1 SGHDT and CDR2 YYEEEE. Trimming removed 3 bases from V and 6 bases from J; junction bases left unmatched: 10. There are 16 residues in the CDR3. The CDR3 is CASSSSRSGGPNEQFF. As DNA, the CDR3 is TGTGCCAGCAGCTCCTCAAGGAGCGGGGGGCCCAATGAGCAGTTCTTC.

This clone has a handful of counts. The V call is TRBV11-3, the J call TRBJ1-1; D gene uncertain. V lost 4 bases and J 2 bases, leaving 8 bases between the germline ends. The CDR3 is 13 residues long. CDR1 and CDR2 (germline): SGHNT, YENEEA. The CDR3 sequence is CASSYAGNTEAFF. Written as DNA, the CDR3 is TGTGCCAGCAGCTACGCGGGAAACACTGAAGCTTTCTTT. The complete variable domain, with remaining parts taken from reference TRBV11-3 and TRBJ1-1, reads EAGVVQSPRYKIIEKKQPVAFWCNPISGHNTLYWYLQNLGQGPELLIRYENEEAVDDSQLPKDRFSAERLKGVDSTLKIQPAELGDSAVYLCASSYAGNTEAFFGQGTRLTVV.

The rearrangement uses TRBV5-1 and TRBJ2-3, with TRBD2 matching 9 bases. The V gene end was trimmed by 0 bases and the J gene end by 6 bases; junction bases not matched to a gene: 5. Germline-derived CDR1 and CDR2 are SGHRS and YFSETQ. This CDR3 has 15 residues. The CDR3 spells CASSLVSGGPDTQYF. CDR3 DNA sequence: TGCGCCAGCAGCTTGGTCAGCGGGGGGCCGGATACGCAGTATTTT.

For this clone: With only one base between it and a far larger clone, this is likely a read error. CDR3: CSVASGKGDTEAFF. The CDR3 DNA is TGCAGCGTCGCGTCGGGAAAGGGAGACACTGAAGCTTTCTTT. The rearrangement uses TRBV29-1 and TRBJ1-1; unclear D gene. Trimming stripped 6 bases from V and 3 bases from J, with 17 bases between. The CDR3 has 14 residues. Germline CDR1 SQVTM, CDR2 ANQGSEA.

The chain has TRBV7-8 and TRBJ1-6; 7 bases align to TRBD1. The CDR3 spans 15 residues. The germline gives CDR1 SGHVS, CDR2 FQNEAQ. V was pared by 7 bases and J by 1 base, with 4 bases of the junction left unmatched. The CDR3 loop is CASTSGGSYNSPLHF. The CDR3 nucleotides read TGTGCCAGCACCTCAGGGGGATCCTATAATTCACCCCTCCACTTT.

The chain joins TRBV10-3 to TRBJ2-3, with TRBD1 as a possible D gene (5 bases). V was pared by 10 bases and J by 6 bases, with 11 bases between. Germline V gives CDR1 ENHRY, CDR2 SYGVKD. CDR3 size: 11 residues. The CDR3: CATQGYDTQYF. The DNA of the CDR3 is TGTGCCACCCAGGGTTACGATACGCAGTATTTT.

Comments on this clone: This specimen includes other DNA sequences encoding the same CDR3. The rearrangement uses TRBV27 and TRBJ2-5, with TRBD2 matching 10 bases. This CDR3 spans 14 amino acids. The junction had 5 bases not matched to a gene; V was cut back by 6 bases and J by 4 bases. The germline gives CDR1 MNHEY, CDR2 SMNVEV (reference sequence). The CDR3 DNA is TGTGCCAGCAGGGCTAGCGGGGGCCTAGAGACCCAGTACTTC. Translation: CASRASGGLETQYF.

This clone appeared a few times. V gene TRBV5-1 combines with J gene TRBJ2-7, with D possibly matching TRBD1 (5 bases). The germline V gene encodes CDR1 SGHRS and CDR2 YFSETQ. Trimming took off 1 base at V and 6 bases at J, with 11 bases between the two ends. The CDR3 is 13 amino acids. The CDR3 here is CASSLLGASEQYF. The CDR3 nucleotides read TGCGCCAGCAGCTTGTTAGGGGCTAGCGAGCAGTACTTC.

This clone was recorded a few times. DNA for the CDR3: TGTGCCAGCTCAACCCTACTAGCGGGGGTTGGGGAGACCCAGTACTTC. Residues: CASSTLLAGVGETQYF. The chain joins TRBV6-6 to TRBJ2-5, with 11 nucleotides matching TRBD2. Germline V CDR1 and CDR2: MNHNY, SVGAGI (reference sequence). This CDR3 contains 16 residues. J lost 5 bases, V lost 8 bases, and 13 bases had no gene match.